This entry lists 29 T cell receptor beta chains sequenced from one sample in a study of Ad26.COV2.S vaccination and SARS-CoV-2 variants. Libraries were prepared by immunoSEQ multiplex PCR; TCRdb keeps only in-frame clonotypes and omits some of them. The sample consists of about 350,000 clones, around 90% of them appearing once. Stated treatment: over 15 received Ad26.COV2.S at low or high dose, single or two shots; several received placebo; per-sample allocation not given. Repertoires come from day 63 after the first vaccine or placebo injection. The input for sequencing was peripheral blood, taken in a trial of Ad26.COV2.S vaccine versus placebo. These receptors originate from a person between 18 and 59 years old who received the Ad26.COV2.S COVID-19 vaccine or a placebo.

The CDR3 here is CASSQGGNYGYTF. CDR3 in DNA: TGTGCCAGCAGCCAGGGGGGGAACTATGGCTACACCTTC. This chain uses TRBV11-2 with TRBJ1-2, with 7 bases aligning to TRBD1. After removal of 5 bases from V and 2 bases from J, the junction contained 2 bases not matched to a gene. The CDR3 loop spans 13 amino acids. The germline V gene has CDR1 SGHAT and CDR2 FQNNGV.

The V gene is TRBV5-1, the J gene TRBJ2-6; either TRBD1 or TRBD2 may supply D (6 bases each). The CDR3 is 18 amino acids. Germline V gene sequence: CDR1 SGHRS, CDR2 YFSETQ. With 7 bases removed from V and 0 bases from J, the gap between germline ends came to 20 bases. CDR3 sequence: CASGTNRDSISGANVLTF. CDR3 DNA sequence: TGCGCCAGCGGAACCAACAGGGACTCTATCTCTGGGGCCAACGTCCTGACTTTC.

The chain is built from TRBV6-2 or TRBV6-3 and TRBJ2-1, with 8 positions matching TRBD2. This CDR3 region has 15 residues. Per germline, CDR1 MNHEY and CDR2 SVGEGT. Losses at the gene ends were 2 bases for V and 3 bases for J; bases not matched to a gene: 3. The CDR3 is CASSYPRGVYNEQFF. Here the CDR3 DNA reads TGTGCCAGCAGTTACCCGCGGGGGGTCTACAATGAGCAGTTCTTC.

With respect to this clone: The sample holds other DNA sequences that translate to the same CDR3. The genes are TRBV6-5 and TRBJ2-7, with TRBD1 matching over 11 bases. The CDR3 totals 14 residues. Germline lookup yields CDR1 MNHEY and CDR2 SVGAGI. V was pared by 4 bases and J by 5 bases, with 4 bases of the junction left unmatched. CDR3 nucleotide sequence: TGTGCCAGCAGTTCCGGGACAGGGGGGAACGAGCAGTACTTC. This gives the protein CASSSGTGGNEQYF.

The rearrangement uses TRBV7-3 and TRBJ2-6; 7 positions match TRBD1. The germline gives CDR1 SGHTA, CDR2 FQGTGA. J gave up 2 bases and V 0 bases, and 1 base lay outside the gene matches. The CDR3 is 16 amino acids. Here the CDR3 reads CASSLTRGPGANVLTF. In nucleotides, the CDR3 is TGTGCCAGCAGCTTAACGAGGGGGCCTGGGGCCAACGTCCTGACTTTC.

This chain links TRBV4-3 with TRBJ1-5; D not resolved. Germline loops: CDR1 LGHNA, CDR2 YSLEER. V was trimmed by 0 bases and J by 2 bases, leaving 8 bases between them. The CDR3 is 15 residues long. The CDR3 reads CASSQDFQGNQPQHF. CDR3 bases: TGCGCCAGCAGCCAAGATTTCCAGGGCAATCAGCCCCAGCATTTT.

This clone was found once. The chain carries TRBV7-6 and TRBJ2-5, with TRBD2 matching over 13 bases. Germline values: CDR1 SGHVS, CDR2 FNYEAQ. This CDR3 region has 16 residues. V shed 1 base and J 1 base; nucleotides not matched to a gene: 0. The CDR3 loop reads CASSLGLAGGQETQYF. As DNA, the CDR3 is TGTGCCAGCAGCTTAGGACTAGCGGGGGGCCAAGAGACCCAGTACTTC.

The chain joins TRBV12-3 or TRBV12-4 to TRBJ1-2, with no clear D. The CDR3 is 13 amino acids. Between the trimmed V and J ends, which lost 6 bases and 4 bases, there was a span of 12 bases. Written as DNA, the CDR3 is TGTGCCAGCAGCTCGGACGGGGTCTATGGCTACACCTTC. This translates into CASSSDGVYGYTF.

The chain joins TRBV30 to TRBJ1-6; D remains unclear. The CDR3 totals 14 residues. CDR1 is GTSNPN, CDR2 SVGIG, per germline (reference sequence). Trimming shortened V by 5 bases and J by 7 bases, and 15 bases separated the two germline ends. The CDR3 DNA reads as TGTGCCTGGGCCCAAAATTCACAGAATTCACCCCTCCACTTT. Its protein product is CAWAQNSQNSPLHF.

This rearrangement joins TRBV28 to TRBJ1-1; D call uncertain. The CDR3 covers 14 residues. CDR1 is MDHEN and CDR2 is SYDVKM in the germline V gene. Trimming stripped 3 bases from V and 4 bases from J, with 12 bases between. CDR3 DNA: TGTGCCAGCAGTTTGGGCGGAGGCGGCACTGAAGCTTTCTTT. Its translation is CASSLGGGGTEAFF.

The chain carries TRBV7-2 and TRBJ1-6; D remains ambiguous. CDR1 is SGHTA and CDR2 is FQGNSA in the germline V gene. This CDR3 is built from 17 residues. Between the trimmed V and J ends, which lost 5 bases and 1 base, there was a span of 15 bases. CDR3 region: CASSIPDLGSYNSPLHF. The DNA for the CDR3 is TGTGCCAGCAGCATTCCCGATTTGGGATCCTATAATTCACCCCTCCACTTT.

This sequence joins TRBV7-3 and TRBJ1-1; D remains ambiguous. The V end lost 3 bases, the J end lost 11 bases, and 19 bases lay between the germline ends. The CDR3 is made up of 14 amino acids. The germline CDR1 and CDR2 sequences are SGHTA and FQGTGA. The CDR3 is CASSFFQREVPAFF. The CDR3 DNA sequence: TGTGCCAGCAGCTTCTTTCAGCGAGAGGTTCCGGCTTTCTTT.

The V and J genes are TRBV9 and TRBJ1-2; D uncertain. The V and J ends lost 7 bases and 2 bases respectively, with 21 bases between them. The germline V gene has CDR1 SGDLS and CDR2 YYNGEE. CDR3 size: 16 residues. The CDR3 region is CASGLFPGLQNYGYTF. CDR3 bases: TGTGCCAGCGGCCTATTCCCCGGGCTACAAAACTATGGCTACACCTTC. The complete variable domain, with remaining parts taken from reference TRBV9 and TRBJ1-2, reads DSGVTQTPKHLITATGQRVTLRCSPRSGDLSVYWYQQSLDQGLQFLIQYYNGEERAKGNILERFSAQQFPDLHSELNLSSLELGDSALYFCASGLFPGLQNYGYTFGSGTRLTVV.

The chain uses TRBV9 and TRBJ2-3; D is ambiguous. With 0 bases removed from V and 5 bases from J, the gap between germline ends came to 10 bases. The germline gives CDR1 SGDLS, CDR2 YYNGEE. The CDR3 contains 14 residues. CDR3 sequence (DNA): TGTGCCAGCAGCGTAGCGGCCAGTAGAGATACGCAGTATTTT. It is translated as CASSVAASRDTQYF.

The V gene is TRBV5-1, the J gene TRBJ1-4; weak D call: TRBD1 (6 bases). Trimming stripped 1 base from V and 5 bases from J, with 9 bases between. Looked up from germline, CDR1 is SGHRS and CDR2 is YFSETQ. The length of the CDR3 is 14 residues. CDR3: CASSLPGVNEKLFF. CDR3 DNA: TGCGCCAGCAGCTTGCCAGGGGTAAATGAAAAACTGTTTTTT.

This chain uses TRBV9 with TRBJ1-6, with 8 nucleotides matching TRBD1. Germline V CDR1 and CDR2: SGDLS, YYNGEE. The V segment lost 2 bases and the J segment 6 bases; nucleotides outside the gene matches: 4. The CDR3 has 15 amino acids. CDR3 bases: TGTGCCAGCAGCGTGACAGGGGAGGCTAATTCACCCCTCCACTTT. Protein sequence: CASSVTGEANSPLHF. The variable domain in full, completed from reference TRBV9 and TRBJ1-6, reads DSGVTQTPKHLITATGQRVTLRCSPRSGDLSVYWYQQSLDQGLQFLIQYYNGEERAKGNILERFSAQQFPDLHSELNLSSLELGDSALYFCASSVTGEANSPLHFGNGTRLTVT.

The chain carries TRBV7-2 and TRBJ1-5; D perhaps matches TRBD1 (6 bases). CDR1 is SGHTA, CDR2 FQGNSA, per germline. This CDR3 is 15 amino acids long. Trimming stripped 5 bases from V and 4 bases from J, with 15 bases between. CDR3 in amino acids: CASSMPGTQNQPQHF. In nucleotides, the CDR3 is TGTGCCAGCAGCATGCCCGGGACACAGAATCAGCCCCAGCATTTT.

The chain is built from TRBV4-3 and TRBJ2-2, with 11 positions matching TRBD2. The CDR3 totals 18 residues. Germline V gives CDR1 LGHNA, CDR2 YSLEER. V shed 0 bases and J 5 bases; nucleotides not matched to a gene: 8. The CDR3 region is CASSQEGGTSGITGELFF. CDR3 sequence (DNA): TGCGCCAGCAGCCAAGAGGGCGGGACTAGCGGAATAACCGGGGAGCTGTTTTTT.

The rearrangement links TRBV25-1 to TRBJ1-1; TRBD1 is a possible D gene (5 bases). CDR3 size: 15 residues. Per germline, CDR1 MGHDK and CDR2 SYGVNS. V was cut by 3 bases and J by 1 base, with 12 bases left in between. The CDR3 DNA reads TGTGCCAGCAGTGAGCCGGGACCGCAGAACACTGAAGCTTTCTTT. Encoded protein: CASSEPGPQNTEAFF. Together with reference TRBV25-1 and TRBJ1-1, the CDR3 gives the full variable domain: EADIYQTPRYLVIGTGKKITLECSQTMGHDKMYWYQQDPGMELHLIHYSYGVNSTEKGDLSSESTVSRIRTEHFPLTLESARPSHTSQYLCASSEPGPQNTEAFFGQGTRLTVV.

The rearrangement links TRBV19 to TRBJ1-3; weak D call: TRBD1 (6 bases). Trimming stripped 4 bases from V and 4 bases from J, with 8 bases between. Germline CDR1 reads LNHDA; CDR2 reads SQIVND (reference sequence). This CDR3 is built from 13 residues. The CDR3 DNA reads TGTGCCAGTAGTAAGGACAGCGGAAACACCATATATTTT. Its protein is CASSKDSGNTIYF.

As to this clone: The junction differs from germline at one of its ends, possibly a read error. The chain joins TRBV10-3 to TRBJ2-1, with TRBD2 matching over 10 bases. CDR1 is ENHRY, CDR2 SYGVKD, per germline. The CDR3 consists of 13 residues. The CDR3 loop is CAITLAGSSEQFF. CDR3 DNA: TGTGCTATCACACTAGCGGGATCCAGTGAGCAGTTCTTC.

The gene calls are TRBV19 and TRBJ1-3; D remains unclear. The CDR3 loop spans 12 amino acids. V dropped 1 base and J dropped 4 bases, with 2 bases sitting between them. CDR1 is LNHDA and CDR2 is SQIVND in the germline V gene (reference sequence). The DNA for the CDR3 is TGTGCCAGTAGTATAGCCGGAAACACCATATATTTT. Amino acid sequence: CASSIAGNTIYF.

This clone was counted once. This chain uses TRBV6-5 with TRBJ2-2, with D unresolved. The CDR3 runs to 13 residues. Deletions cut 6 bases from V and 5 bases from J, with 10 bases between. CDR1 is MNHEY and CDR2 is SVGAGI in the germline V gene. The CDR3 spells CASSYQNTGELFF. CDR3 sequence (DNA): TGTGCCAGCAGCTATCAAAATACCGGGGAGCTGTTTTTT.

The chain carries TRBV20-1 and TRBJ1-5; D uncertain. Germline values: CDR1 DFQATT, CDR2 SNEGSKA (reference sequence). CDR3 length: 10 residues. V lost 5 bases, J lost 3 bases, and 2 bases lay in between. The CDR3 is CSAVNQPQHF. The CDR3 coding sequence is TGCAGTGCTGTCAATCAGCCCCAGCATTTT.

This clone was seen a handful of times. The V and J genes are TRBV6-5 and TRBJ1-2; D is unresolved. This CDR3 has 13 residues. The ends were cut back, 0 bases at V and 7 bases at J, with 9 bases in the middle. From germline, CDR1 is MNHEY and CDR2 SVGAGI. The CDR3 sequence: CASSYSVMGGYTF. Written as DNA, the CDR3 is TGTGCCAGCAGTTACTCAGTGATGGGTGGCTACACCTTC.

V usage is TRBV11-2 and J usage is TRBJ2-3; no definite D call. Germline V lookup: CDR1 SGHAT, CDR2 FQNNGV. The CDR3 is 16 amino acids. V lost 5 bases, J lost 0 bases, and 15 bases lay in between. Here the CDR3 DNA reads TGTGCCAGCAGCCCCCGGGCCCTGACGAGCACAGATACGCAGTATTTT. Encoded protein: CASSPRALTSTDTQYF.

CDR3 DNA sequence: TGTGCCAGCAGTGAAACGGACAGGCGTTCCGCTAGCTCCTACGAGCAGTACTTC. Amino acid sequence: CASSETDRRSASSYEQYF. The gene calls are TRBV2 and TRBJ2-7, with 7 bases lining up with TRBD1. The trim removed 2 bases at V and 0 bases at J, leaving 13 bases unmatched. The CDR3 is 18 residues long. Germline CDR1 SNHLY, CDR2 FYNNEI.

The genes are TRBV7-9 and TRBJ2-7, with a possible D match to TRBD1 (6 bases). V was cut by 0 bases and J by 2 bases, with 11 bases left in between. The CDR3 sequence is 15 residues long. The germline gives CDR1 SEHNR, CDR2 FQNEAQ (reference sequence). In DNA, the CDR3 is TGTGCCAGCAGCTTAGCAGAGGGGGTGCCCTACGAGCAGTACTTC. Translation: CASSLAEGVPYEQYF.

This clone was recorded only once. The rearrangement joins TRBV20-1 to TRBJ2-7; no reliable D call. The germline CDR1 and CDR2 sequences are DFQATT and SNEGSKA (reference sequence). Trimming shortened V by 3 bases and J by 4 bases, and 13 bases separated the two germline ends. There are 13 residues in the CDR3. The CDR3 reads CSASLQFSYEQYF. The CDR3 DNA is TGCAGTGCTAGTTTACAGTTCTCTTACGAGCAGTACTTC.